This note documents a single T cell receptor beta chain sequence. A v3.0 immunoSEQ assay was performed at survey level. Repertoires were generated with immunoSEQ multiplex PCR, while TCRdb's copy carries only in-frame clones and drops some. The sample contains 19,000 or so clones, just under 80% of which appear only once. Every one of the donors gave at least one pre-ART PBMC sample and at least two post-ART PBMC samples. The data originate from a study of long-term antiretroviral therapy in people with HIV. As for the study in general: Samples from the earliest time points predate the 2015 immediate-ART recommendation by about a decade.

The sequencing here drew on unsorted PBMCs, taken at the start of antiretroviral therapy, before treatment. The sequence was collected from a woman aged 40-49 years with HIV.

In DNA, the CDR3 is TGTGCCAGCAGAGGGCCTCGGGTCAGTGGAGGAAACACCATATATTTT. Its translation: CASRGPRVSGGNTIYF. V and J are TRBV7-2 and TRBJ1-3; D is unclear. The CDR3 covers 16 residues. With 6 bases removed from V and 4 bases from J, the gap between germline ends came to 19 bases. Germline V gene lookup returns CDR1 SGHTA and CDR2 FQGNSA.